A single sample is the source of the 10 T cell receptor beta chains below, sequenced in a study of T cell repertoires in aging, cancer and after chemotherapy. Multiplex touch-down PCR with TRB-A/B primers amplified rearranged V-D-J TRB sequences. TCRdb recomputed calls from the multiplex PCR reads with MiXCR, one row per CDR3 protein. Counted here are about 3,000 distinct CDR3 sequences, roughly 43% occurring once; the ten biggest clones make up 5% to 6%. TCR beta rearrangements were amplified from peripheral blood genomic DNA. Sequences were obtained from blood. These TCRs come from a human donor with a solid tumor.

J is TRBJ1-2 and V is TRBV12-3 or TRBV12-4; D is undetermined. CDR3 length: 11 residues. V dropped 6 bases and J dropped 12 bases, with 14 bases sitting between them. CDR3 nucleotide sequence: TGTGCCAGCAGCCGTCCAGACCTTCACACCTTC. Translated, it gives CASSRPDLHTF.

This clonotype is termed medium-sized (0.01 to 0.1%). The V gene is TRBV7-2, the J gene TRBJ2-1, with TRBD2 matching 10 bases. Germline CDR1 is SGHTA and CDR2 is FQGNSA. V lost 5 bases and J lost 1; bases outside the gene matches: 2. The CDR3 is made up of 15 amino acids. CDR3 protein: CASSPSGGSYNEQFF. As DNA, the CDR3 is TGTGCCAGCAGCCCTAGCGGGGGTTCCTACAATGAGCAGTTCTTC.

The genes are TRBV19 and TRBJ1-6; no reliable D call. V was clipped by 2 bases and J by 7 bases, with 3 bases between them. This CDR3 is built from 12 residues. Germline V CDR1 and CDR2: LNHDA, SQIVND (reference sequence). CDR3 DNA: TGTGCCAGTAGTATACTCAATTCACCCCTCCACTTT. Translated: CASSILNSPLHF.

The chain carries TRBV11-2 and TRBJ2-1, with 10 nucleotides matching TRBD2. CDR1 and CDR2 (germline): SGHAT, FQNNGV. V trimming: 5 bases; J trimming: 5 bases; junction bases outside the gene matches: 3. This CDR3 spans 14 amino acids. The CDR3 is CASSLGLANNEQFF. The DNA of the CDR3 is TGTGCCAGCAGCCTGGGACTAGCGAACAATGAGCAGTTCTTC.

The DNA of the CDR3 is TGTGCCAGCAGCCCCGGGGGGGCTGGAAACACCATATATTTT. Amino acid sequence: CASSPGGAGNTIYF. The V call is TRBV6-6, the J call TRBJ1-3; D perhaps matches TRBD1 (5 bases). The CDR3 sequence is 14 residues long. Per germline, CDR1 MNHNY and CDR2 SVGAGI (reference sequence). Trimming shortened V by 6 bases and J by 2 bases, and 11 bases separated the two germline ends.

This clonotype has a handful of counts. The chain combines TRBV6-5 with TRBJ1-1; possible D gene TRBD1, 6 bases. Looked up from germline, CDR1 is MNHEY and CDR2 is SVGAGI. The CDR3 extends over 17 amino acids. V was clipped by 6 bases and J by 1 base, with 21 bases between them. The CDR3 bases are TGTGCCAGCAGAATTTACGCAGGGGTCGAGGGGAACACTGAAGCTTTCTTT. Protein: CASRIYAGVEGNTEAFF.

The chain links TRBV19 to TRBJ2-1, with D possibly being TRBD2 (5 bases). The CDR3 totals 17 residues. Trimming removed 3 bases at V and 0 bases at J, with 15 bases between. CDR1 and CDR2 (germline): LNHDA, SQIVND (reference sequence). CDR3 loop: CASSMFERTSSYNEQFF. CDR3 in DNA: TGTGCCAGTAGTATGTTTGAGCGAACTAGCTCCTACAATGAGCAGTTCTTC.

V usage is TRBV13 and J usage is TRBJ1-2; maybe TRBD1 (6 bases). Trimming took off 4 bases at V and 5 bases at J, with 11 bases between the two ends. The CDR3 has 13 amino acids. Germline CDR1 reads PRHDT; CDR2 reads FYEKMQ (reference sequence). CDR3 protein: CASSSQRGYGYTF. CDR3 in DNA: TGTGCCAGCAGCTCCCAGAGGGGGTATGGCTACACCTTC.

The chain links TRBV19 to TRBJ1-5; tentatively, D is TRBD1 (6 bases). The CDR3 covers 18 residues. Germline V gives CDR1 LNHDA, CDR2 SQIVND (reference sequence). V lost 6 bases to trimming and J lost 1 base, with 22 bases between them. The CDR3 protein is CASRRQDGGIGSNQPQHF. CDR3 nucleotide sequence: TGTGCCAGTAGACGACAGGATGGGGGTATAGGGAGCAATCAGCCCCAGCATTTT.

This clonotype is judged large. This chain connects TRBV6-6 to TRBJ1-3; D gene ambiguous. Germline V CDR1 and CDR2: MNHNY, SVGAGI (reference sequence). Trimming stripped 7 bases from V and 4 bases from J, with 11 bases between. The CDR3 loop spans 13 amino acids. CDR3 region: CASNRREGNTIYF. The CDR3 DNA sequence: TGTGCCAGCAACCGAAGGGAGGGAAACACCATATATTTT.